The rows below give T cell receptor beta chains drawn from one sample of a study of early T cells in non-severe SARS-CoV-2 infection. TCRdb re-analysed the 5' RACE reads in MiXCR, keeping a single row per CDR3 protein. Of about 33,000 distinct CDR3 sequences in the sample, about 4.7% were seen once. Sequenced input: whole blood. The receptors were gathered from an adult who was a healthcare worker with PCR-confirmed SARS-CoV-2 infection or an uninfected control (not recorded which). The conserved cysteine and the conserved F or W are not part of the CDR3 here. Each record gives: J gene, CDR3 length, D gene, V gene, CDR3 protein. D genes are given only for firm matches.

>TRBJ1-5|12|.|TRBV6-6
ASSYSVLPPPQH
>TRBJ1-1|9|.|TRBV6-2/TRBV6-3
ASSQGFEAF
>TRBJ2-2|9|.|TRBV10-1
ALGITGELF
>TRBJ2-2|14|.|TRBV7-3
ASSLRTQFGPGELF
>TRBJ1-2|9|.|TRBV20-1
RPSGGDGYT
>TRBJ1-2|12|.|TRBV28
ASGEGQGIYGYT
>TRBJ2-7|10|.|TRBV3-1
ASSQGPYEQY
>TRBJ1-4|12|.|TRBV7-9
ASSLVGGGEKLF
>TRBJ1-1|12|.|TRBV14
ASSPRGGGTEAF
>TRBJ2-3|15|TRBD2|TRBV7-8
ASSLDTASGGTDTQY
>TRBJ2-5|13|.|TRBV12-3/TRBV12-4
ASSKQGLPQETQY
>TRBJ1-1|11|.|TRBV20-1
SARGPGGTEAF
>TRBJ1-1|12|.|TRBV6-1
ASTVTFMNTEAF
>TRBJ1-6|13|.|TRBV2
ASSDGGSYNSPLH
>TRBJ2-1|13|.|TRBV6-2/TRBV6-3
ASSPSPNSYNEQF
>TRBJ1-2|10|.|TRBV24-1
ATSEEGVVYT
>TRBJ2-1|16|TRBD2|TRBV18
ASSPRVLAGGPGNEQF
>TRBJ2-1|10|.|TRBV7-8
ASSLMGNEQF
>TRBJ2-7|14|.|TRBV3-1
ASSRSPGGPTYEQY
>TRBJ1-1|12|.|TRBV3-1
ASSQRTANTEAF
>TRBJ1-1|12|.|TRBV6-2/TRBV6-3
ASTGANWNTEAF
>TRBJ2-7|11|.|TRBV19
ASGRTDIGEQY
>TRBJ2-3|9|.|TRBV20-1
SALLTDTQY
>TRBJ2-3|10|.|TRBV7-6
ASSTYTDTQY
>TRBJ1-5|11|.|TRBV12-3/TRBV12-4
ASSSAGNQPQH
>TRBJ2-7|10|.|TRBV27
ASLRGSYEQY
>TRBJ2-1|12|.|TRBV5-1
ASTHPGSYNEQF
>TRBJ2-1|11|.|TRBV2
ASSDQGIGEQF
>TRBJ1-1|11|.|TRBV5-1
ASSLVSGTEAF
>TRBJ2-3|13|.|TRBV11-3
ASSSSTGITDTQY
>TRBJ2-7|12|TRBD1|TRBV7-8
ASSLETGGIEQY